This is a list of T cell receptor beta chains from one sample in a study of T cell responses to AZD1222 COVID-19 vaccine. Sequencing was performed with immunoSEQ multiplex PCR; in TCRdb, only in-frame clones are kept and a portion is missing. The table lists approximately 180,000 clones, roughly 90% of them singletons, with around 3% in the top ten. The sample consisted of peripheral blood, taken on day 0 of AZD1222 vaccination. The receptors here all came from an adult in good health. The conserved cysteine and the conserved F or W are not part of the CDR3 here. D genes are given only for firm matches.

d_call,v_call,cdr3_aa
NA,TRBV28,ASSLGAGNTDTQY
NA,TRBV6-5,ASGLGWGGNTEAF
NA,TRBV6-1,ASREGSTDTQY
TRBD2,TRBV3-1/TRBV3-2,ASSQWLAGVSYEQY
TRBD1,TRBV12-3/TRBV12-4,ASSRAGTDEAF
NA,TRBV12-2,ASQRPSAGRLAGGPIRHEQF
TRBD1,TRBV30,AWSTGDTSTDTQY
NA,TRBV18,ASSPSGGVGPLH
NA,TRBV6-5,ASSPYRNQPQH
TRBD1,TRBV10-2,ASSEIPQGAEAF
TRBD1,TRBV10-1,ARCWPWGRDRGPSDSYEQY
NA,TRBV3-1/TRBV3-2,ASSPMDARGYT
TRBD1,TRBV5-4,ASSLYLGGNTEAF
NA,TRBV24-1,ATSDRTAPNYNEQF
NA,TRBV30,AWSGGLSSYEQY
TRBD2,TRBV10-1,ASSRGLAANTGELF
TRBD2,TRBV4-1,ASSHLGLAGGPNSYNEQF
NA,TRBV19,ASSIGEGEGVDTQY
TRBD1,TRBV14,ASSRTGQNTEAF
TRBD2,TRBV7-9,ASSSNLAGATDTQY
NA,TRBV5-6,ASSLRGRSSYNEQF
NA,TRBV19,ASSIDLRFGYT
NA,TRBV5-5,ASSFEGPGTEAF
TRBD2,TRBV28,ASSSPHGTSVPYEQY
NA,TRBV10-3,AISESTALYEQY
NA,TRBV19,ASSVGGYEQY
NA,TRBV5-1,ASSLFVTRGLSSYEQY
TRBD2,TRBV3-1/TRBV3-2,ASSQSRLAPYNEQF
NA,TRBV29-1,SVAGRQVVGTQY
NA,TRBV6-1,ASSDWTEQY
NA,TRBV7-2,ASSRYQGGTSGNTIY
NA,TRBV5-1,ASSLFPAETYEQY
TRBD1,TRBV6-6,ASSSQGMAYEQY
TRBD1,TRBV5-1,ASSTGQGSYGYT
NA,TRBV27,ASRRSGPITEAF
TRBD2,TRBV6-1,ASSAQGGALGDTQY
TRBD2,TRBV15,ATSLGGSTDTQY
NA,TRBV29-1,SVAYRVSNTEAF
TRBD2,TRBV6-6,ASSWGTSYEQY
NA,TRBV19,ASSIPRGNEKLF
NA,TRBV30,AWSVGGARYEQY
NA,TRBV5-5,ASSFDSSYEQY
NA,TRBV27,ASRKTGNYEQY
NA,TRBV6-5,ASSYSWVSQGGELF
NA,TRBV3-1/TRBV3-2,ASRLRESYNEQF
NA,TRBV3-1/TRBV3-2,ASSPEYSNQPQH
TRBD2,TRBV9,ASSVGTSAYNEQF
TRBD1,TRBV2,ASSAGTGRNSPLH
NA,TRBV6-6,ASSSSRLNYGYT
NA,TRBV7-2,ASSRQNTGELF
NA,TRBV6-1,ASSEPPGSYEQY
TRBD1,TRBV7-2,ASSLSQGATTGELF
NA,TRBV13,ASSPLGNEQF
NA,TRBV15,ATSRGGNTEAF
NA,TRBV19,ASSPGVYNSPLH
NA,TRBV19,ASSISQLNEKLF
NA,TRBV20-1,SAIAGEKLF